The 32 T cell receptor beta chains in this list originate from one sample, sequenced in a study of immune characteristics of hereditary and idiopathic chronic pancreatitis. Produced via immunoSEQ multiplex PCR; TCRdb's table is partial and in-frame only. Among around 520 clones listed, roughly two thirds were seen once. The sequenced material came from pancreas tissue. Every receptor here comes from a human donor who was a deceased organ donor serving as a healthy control.

The chain couples TRBV27 to TRBJ2-7; possible D gene TRBD1, 6 bases. Germline V gene sequence: CDR1 MNHEY, CDR2 SMNVEV (reference sequence). V lost 2 bases, J lost 0 bases, and 11 bases lay in between. CDR3 size: 15 residues. CDR3 bases: TGTGCCAGCAGTTTAAGGGACACGAGCTCCTACGAGCAGTACTTC. This translates into CASSLRDTSSYEQYF.

The rearrangement links TRBV7-9 to TRBJ2-3; D is unclear. This CDR3 comprises 12 residues. Germline lookup yields CDR1 SEHNR and CDR2 FQNEAQ (reference sequence). Trimming left V 7 bases short and J 4 bases short, with 9 bases between. The CDR3, as DNA: TGTGCCAGCATGATCAGCCCAGATACGCAGTATTTT. This codes for CASMISPDTQYF.

This clone was seen a handful of times. This chain uses TRBV5-4 with TRBJ1-6; D is uncertain. Trimming pared 1 base from V and 8 bases from J, leaving 10 bases between. From germline, CDR1 is SGHNT and CDR2 YYREEE (reference sequence). There are 14 residues in the CDR3. Here the CDR3 reads CASSLWGGDSPLHF. In DNA, the CDR3 is TGTGCCAGCAGCTTGTGGGGAGGCGATTCACCCCTCCACTTT.

V usage is TRBV4-1 and J usage is TRBJ2-7, with 8 bases identical to TRBD2. The CDR3 is made up of 16 amino acids. Germline V gene lookup returns CDR1 MGHRA and CDR2 YSYEKL. With V trimmed by 0 bases and J by 1 base, 5 bases remained unmatched. CDR3 protein: CASSQEFPGGSYEQYF. The CDR3 region has the DNA TGCGCCAGCAGCCAAGAATTTCCGGGGGGGTCCTACGAGCAGTACTTC.

The chain uses TRBV7-2 and TRBJ2-1; 12 nucleotides line up with TRBD2. With 5 bases clipped from V and 7 bases from J, the junction kept 6 bases outside the gene matches. The germline gives CDR1 SGHTA, CDR2 FQGNSA. The CDR3 contains 15 residues. The CDR3 DNA is TGTGCCAGCAGCCGGACTAGCGGGGTGCAGAATGAGCAGTTCTTC. Its protein is CASSRTSGVQNEQFF.

There are a few counts of this clone. The genes are TRBV2 and TRBJ2-5, with 7 bases identical to TRBD2. The trim removed 5 bases at V and 1 base at J, leaving 7 bases unmatched. The length of the CDR3 is 15 residues. Germline V CDR1 and CDR2: SNHLY, FYNNEI. This CDR3 reads CASSPDTSVQETQYF. Here the CDR3 DNA reads TGTGCCAGCAGTCCGGATACTAGCGTCCAAGAGACCCAGTACTTC.

The chain employs TRBV5-1 and TRBJ2-5; 8 bases match TRBD2. Germline CDR1 and CDR2: SGHRS and YFSETQ. The trim removed 2 bases at V and 5 bases at J, leaving 20 bases unmatched. The CDR3 length is 19 residues. The CDR3 protein is CASSLRASGGRTARETQYF. The CDR3 nucleotides read TGCGCCAGCAGCTTAAGGGCCAGCGGGGGCCGGACGGCTCGGGAGACCCAGTACTTC.

CDR3 region: CASSQFLGVYEQYF. The CDR3 coding sequence is TGTGCCAGCAGCCAATTCTTAGGCGTATACGAGCAGTACTTC. The chain employs TRBV7-2 and TRBJ2-7; D gene uncertain. The ends were cut back, 5 bases at V and 4 bases at J, with 15 bases in the middle. Germline CDR1 is SGHTA and CDR2 is FQGNSA. CDR3 length equals 14 residues.

The chain is built from TRBV6-1 and TRBJ2-7; D is uncertain. The germline V gene encodes CDR1 MNHNS and CDR2 SASEGT. V dropped 2 bases and J dropped 2 bases, with 10 bases sitting between them. The CDR3 is 14 residues long. DNA of the CDR3: TGTGCCAGCAGTGAATACCAAGCCCCCTACGAGCAGTACTTC. Translation gives CASSEYQAPYEQYF.

The chain uses TRBV5-1 and TRBJ1-3, with 9 positions matching TRBD1. CDR1 SGHRS and CDR2 YFSETQ come from the germline V gene. J was trimmed by 4 bases and V by 3 bases; bases with no gene match: 8. CDR3 length: 16 residues. DNA for the CDR3: TGCGCCAGCAGCTCCGGGGGGACAGGGTCCGGAAACACCATATATTTT. The encoded protein is CASSSGGTGSGNTIYF.

The CDR3 DNA follows: TGTGCTAGTGGTTTGGCGACAGGCCATGGTGGCTACACCTTC. Translation: CASGLATGHGGYTF. This chain uses TRBV12-5 with TRBJ1-2, with a possible D match to TRBD1 (6 bases). This CDR3 is built from 14 residues. CDR1 and CDR2 from the germline V gene are LGHNT and FRNRAP. Trimming removed 1 base from V and 7 bases from J, with 13 bases in between.

The chain uses TRBV7-9 and TRBJ1-4; 8 nucleotides match TRBD1. The CDR3 spans 15 residues. Trimming cost V 1 base and J 7 bases; bases outside gene matches: 5. The germline V gene encodes CDR1 SEHNR and CDR2 FQNEAQ (reference sequence). CDR3 sequence reads: CASSLESGGTEKLFF. The CDR3 DNA sequence: TGTGCCAGCAGCTTAGAATCAGGGGGCACTGAAAAACTGTTTTTT.

The rearrangement joins TRBV6-6 to TRBJ1-5; D is undetermined. CDR3 length: 14 residues. Trimming stripped 1 base from V and 1 base from J, with 5 bases between. Germline V CDR1 and CDR2: MNHNY, SVGAGI (reference sequence). The CDR3 region is CASSYWESNQPQHF. CDR3 nucleotides: TGTGCCAGCAGTTACTGGGAAAGCAATCAGCCCCAGCATTTT.

This clone was observed a handful of times. This chain connects TRBV4-1 to TRBJ1-6; D is uncertain. CDR3 length: 15 residues. Trimming removed 0 bases at V and 9 bases at J, with 12 bases between. Germline V lookup: CDR1 MGHRA, CDR2 YSYEKL. The CDR3 reads CASSQDRRPSSPLHF. CDR3 DNA: TGCGCCAGCAGCCAAGACCGGAGGCCTAGTTCACCCCTCCACTTT.

The gene calls are TRBV12-3 or TRBV12-4 and TRBJ2-7; 7 bases align to TRBD1. V was clipped by 6 bases and J by 8 bases; unmatched bases: 7. There are 12 residues in the CDR3. The chain's CDR3 is CASRDETGQQYF. CDR3 bases: TGTGCCAGCAGAGATGAGACAGGGCAGCAGTACTTC.

The chain uses TRBV13 and TRBJ1-1; no firm D call. Trimming cost V 2 bases and J 5 bases, with 6 bases left between them. Germline V CDR1 and CDR2: PRHDT, FYEKMQ (reference sequence). The CDR3 totals 12 residues. For the CDR3, the DNA is TGTGCCAGCAGCTTATCGGGGACTGAAGCTTTCTTT. Translated, it gives CASSLSGTEAFF.

The rearrangement joins TRBV28 to TRBJ2-7; 9 bases match TRBD2. CDR1 and CDR2 from the germline V gene are MDHEN and SYDVKM. This CDR3 contains 14 residues. The trim removed 3 bases at V and 5 bases at J, leaving 5 bases unmatched. The DNA of the CDR3 is TGTGCCAGCAGTTTGCGGGAGGGCCGGGACGAGCAGTACTTC. This gives the protein CASSLREGRDEQYF.

This clone was picked up a small number of times. The V gene is TRBV14, the J gene TRBJ2-7; D possibly corresponds to TRBD2 (6 bases). This CDR3 has 16 residues. CDR1 and CDR2 (germline): SGHDN, FVKESK. With 6 bases removed from V and 2 bases from J, the gap between germline ends came to 20 bases. DNA for the CDR3: TGTGCCAGCAGTCCCACCGGTGGGGGGAAAACCTACGAGCAGTACTTC. Encoded protein: CASSPTGGGKTYEQYF.

This clone was observed a handful of times. The gene calls are TRBV3-1 (or the pseudogene TRBV3-2) and TRBJ1-2, with 12 bases aligning to TRBD1. J gave up 5 bases and V 4 bases, and 11 bases lay outside the gene matches. The length of the CDR3 is 17 residues. In germline, CDR1 is LGHDT, CDR2 YNNKEL (reference sequence). The CDR3 bases are TGTGCCAGCAGCCCGATCCCCGGGACAGGGGGCGCATATGGCTACACCTTC. It specifies CASSPIPGTGGAYGYTF.

V usage is TRBV5-4 and J usage is TRBJ1-1; no definite D call. Germline V gene lookup returns CDR1 SGHNT and CDR2 YYREEE (reference sequence). This CDR3 has 14 amino acids. The germline V and J ends were trimmed by 4 bases and 1 base, with 11 bases remaining between them. The CDR3 bases are TGTGCCAGCAGCCCATGGACGGGGAACACTGAAGCTTTCTTT. This codes for CASSPWTGNTEAFF. The full variable domain, completed using reference TRBV5-4 and TRBJ1-1, is ETGVTQSPTHLIKTRGQQVTLRCSSQSGHNTVSWYQQALGQGPQFIFQYYREEENGRGNFPPRFSGLQFPNYSSELNVNALELDDSALYLCASSPWTGNTEAFFGQGTRLTVV.

This clone has a handful of counts. The rearrangement links TRBV6-1 to TRBJ2-7; D is undetermined. The CDR3 is made up of 14 amino acids. Trimming stripped 3 bases from V and 2 bases from J, with 11 bases between. CDR1 MNHNS and CDR2 SASEGT come from the germline V gene. CDR3 in amino acids: CASSELPPPYEQYF. The CDR3 DNA is TGTGCCAGCAGTGAGCTCCCCCCTCCCTACGAGCAGTACTTC.

The chain joins TRBV7-9 to TRBJ1-3, with D unclear. The germline V gene has CDR1 SEHNR and CDR2 FQNEAQ (reference sequence). V lost 0 bases and J 1 base, leaving 7 bases between the germline ends. This CDR3 is built from 15 residues. The CDR3 sequence is CASSLAGDSGNTIYF. DNA for the CDR3: TGTGCCAGCAGCTTAGCCGGGGATTCTGGAAACACCATATATTTT.

The chain links TRBV15 to TRBJ1-2; 7 bases are shared with TRBD1. V shed 6 bases, J shed 2 bases, and the junction held 9 bases outside the gene matches. From germline, CDR1 is LNHNV and CDR2 YYDKDF (reference sequence). The CDR3 contains 15 residues. DNA of the CDR3: TGTGCCACCAGGACCAACAGGGGACTAAACTATGGCTACACCTTC. Its translation: CATRTNRGLNYGYTF.

This clone was seen a handful of times. This chain joins TRBV7-2 and TRBJ2-3; D gene uncertain. V lost 5 bases and J lost 2, with 11 bases in between. CDR3 length equals 14 residues. Germline CDR1 reads SGHTA; CDR2 reads FQGNSA. The CDR3 DNA reads as TGTGCCAGCAGCCTATCGGGTCCCACAGATACGCAGTATTTT. Translation: CASSLSGPTDTQYF.

The rearrangement uses TRBV6-5 and TRBJ1-5; D is unresolved. Germline V gene data show CDR1 as MNHEY and CDR2 as SVGAGI. This CDR3 has 13 amino acids. V gave up 2 bases and J gave up 4 bases, with 6 bases separating them. The CDR3 reads CASSYSSNQPQHF. CDR3 coding DNA: TGTGCCAGCAGTTACAGCTCTAATCAGCCCCAGCATTTT.

This chain links TRBV5-1 with TRBJ2-5; D gene uncertain. CDR3 length: 13 amino acids. CDR1 SGHRS and CDR2 YFSETQ come from the germline V gene. V shed 3 bases and J shed 5 bases, with 11 bases lying between them. This CDR3 reads CASSYSEMETQYF. The CDR3 DNA sequence: TGCGCCAGCAGCTATTCTGAAATGGAGACCCAGTACTTC.

The V call is TRBV27, the J call TRBJ2-7; D may be TRBD2 (8 bases). The length of the CDR3 is 15 residues. Trimming removed 7 bases at V and 6 bases at J, with 22 bases between. Germline CDR1 MNHEY, CDR2 SMNVEV (reference sequence). CDR3 sequence (DNA): TGTGCCAGCACCGCCGGGAGGGGGCTCCGGGGCGAGCAGTACTTC. Its translation is CASTAGRGLRGEQYF.

This chain connects TRBV19 to TRBJ1-1; 7 bases map to TRBD1. V shed 8 bases and J 6 bases; nucleotides not matched to a gene: 9. The germline V gene encodes CDR1 LNHDA and CDR2 SQIVND (reference sequence). The CDR3 extends over 13 amino acids. Here the CDR3 reads CASFDRVKAEAFF. The DNA for the CDR3 is TGTGCCAGTTTCGACAGGGTTAAGGCTGAAGCTTTCTTT.

The chain joins TRBV25-1 to TRBJ1-1, with 7 bases identical to TRBD1. Germline CDR1 is MGHDK and CDR2 is SYGVNS. V shed 6 bases and J 4 bases; nucleotides not matched to a gene: 5. This CDR3 is built from 13 residues. DNA for the CDR3: TGTGCCAGCAGCGCGACAGGGTTCACTGAAGCTTTCTTT. Protein: CASSATGFTEAFF.

By frequency in the sample, this clone is large. The chain joins TRBV2 to TRBJ2-7, with D perhaps TRBD1 (6 bases). Germline lookup yields CDR1 SNHLY and CDR2 FYNNEI. V was cut by 5 bases and J by 2 bases, with 13 bases left in between. The CDR3 has 14 amino acids. CDR3 bases: TGTGCCAGCAGTCAGGGGCCGCCTCCCTACGAGCAGTACTTC. This codes for CASSQGPPPYEQYF.

DNA for the CDR3: TGTGCCACCAGCAGCCGGGACTCTGAAAAACTGTTTTTT. This codes for CATSSRDSEKLFF. The chain uses TRBV15 and TRBJ1-4; weak D call: TRBD1 (5 bases). Trimming took off 3 bases at V and 7 bases at J, with 9 bases between the two ends. This CDR3 comprises 13 residues. Germline V gene data show CDR1 as LNHNV and CDR2 as YYDKDF (reference sequence).

The chain employs TRBV4-2 and TRBJ2-2; 9 nucleotides agree with TRBD2. The CDR3 loop spans 17 amino acids. V trimming: 4 bases; J trimming: 5 bases; junction bases outside the gene matches: 11. The V gene's germline CDR1 is LGHNA and CDR2 YNFKEQ. CDR3 bases: TGTGCCAGCAGCCCTTCCTCTAGCGGGGTCAGGACCGGGGAGCTGTTTTTT. Translated: CASSPSSSGVRTGELFF.